These 14 T cell receptor beta chains came from one sample sequenced in a study of STAT5B mutations in CD4+ large granular lymphocyte leukemia. Profiling relied on immunoSEQ multiplex PCR, and the TCRdb table lists in-frame clones only, not all of them. This sample has about 40,000 clones; approximately 80% occur once, and the top ten carry approximately 3.8%. The sequenced sample was CD4+ T cells from blood buffy coats. The receptors stem from a human donor in good health.

The chain uses TRBV5-5 and TRBJ1-2; D gene ambiguous. Deletions cut 0 bases from V and 3 bases from J, with 6 bases between. The CDR3 contains 13 residues. The germline gives CDR1 SGHKS, CDR2 YYEKEE (reference sequence). DNA of the CDR3: TGTGCCAGCAGCTTGGGAGTTGACTATGGCTACACCTTC. Translated, it gives CASSLGVDYGYTF.

The chain is built from TRBV29-1 and TRBJ1-1; D uncertain. There are 13 residues in the CDR3. The germline gives CDR1 SQVTM, CDR2 ANQGSEA. V dropped 4 bases and J dropped 4 bases, with 13 bases sitting between them. In nucleotides, the CDR3 is TGCAGCGTTGGGGATTGGGGAAGCACTGAAGCTTTCTTT. It specifies CSVGDWGSTEAFF. Filled out from reference TRBV29-1 and TRBJ1-1, the complete variable domain reads SAVISQKPSRDICQRGTSLTIQCQVDSQVTMMFWYRQQPGQSLTLIATANQGSEATYESGFVIDKFPISRPNLTFSTLTVSNMSPEDSSIYLCSVGDWGSTEAFFGQGTRLTVV.

V is TRBV6-1 and J is TRBJ2-7; D not resolved. CDR1 and CDR2 from the germline V gene are MNHNS and SASEGT. The V end was cut by 3 bases, the J end by 3 bases, with 9 bases between. This CDR3 comprises 13 residues. The CDR3, as DNA: TGTGCCAGCAGTGATACCGCAGGCTACGAGCAGTACTTC. Amino acids: CASSDTAGYEQYF.

The gene calls are TRBV10-3 and TRBJ1-6; TRBD1 matches 8 bases. The CDR3 runs to 13 residues. J was trimmed by 7 bases and V by 8 bases; bases with no gene match: 4. The germline V gene has CDR1 ENHRY and CDR2 SYGVKD. CDR3 in amino acids: CAIGQGENSPLHF. The CDR3 DNA follows: TGTGCCATCGGACAGGGTGAGAATTCACCCCTCCACTTT.

This clone was seen a handful of times. The chain uses TRBV29-1 and TRBJ1-1; 7 bases match TRBD1. The CDR3 totals 13 residues. Trimming removed 4 bases from V and 4 bases from J; junction bases left unmatched: 6. Germline CDR1 reads SQVTM; CDR2 reads ANQGSEA. This CDR3 is CSVGQGGGTEAFF. The CDR3 region has the DNA TGCAGCGTTGGCCAGGGGGGTGGCACTGAAGCTTTCTTT.

The V and J genes are TRBV5-6 and TRBJ2-2; D is uncertain. The V gene's germline CDR1 is SGHDT and CDR2 YYEEEE. Trimming removed 0 bases at V and 3 bases at J, with 12 bases between. The CDR3 is 16 residues long. The CDR3 bases are TGTGCCAGCAGCTTGGCCTCGCTTGGACACACCGGGGAGCTGTTTTTT. It encodes CASSLASLGHTGELFF. The whole variable domain, filled in from reference TRBV5-6 and TRBJ2-2, reads DAGVTQSPTHLIKTRGQQVTLRCSPKSGHDTVSWYQQALGQGPQFIFQYYEEEERQRGNFPDRFSGHQFPNYSSELNVNALLLGDSALYLCASSLASLGHTGELFFGEGSRLTVL.

This chain joins TRBV11-1 and TRBJ2-3; 8 positions agree with TRBD1. With V trimmed by 5 bases and J by 6 bases, 7 bases remained unmatched. The CDR3 totals 14 residues. The germline V gene encodes CDR1 SGHAT and CDR2 FQDESV (reference sequence). CDR3 coding DNA: TGTGCCAGCAGCGCGGACAGGGCTCCGGATACGCAGTATTTT. Translated: CASSADRAPDTQYF. The variable domain in full, completed from reference TRBV11-1 and TRBJ2-3, reads EAEVAQSPRYKITEKSQAVAFWCDPISGHATLYWYRQILGQGPELLVQFQDESVVDDSQLPKDRFSAERLKGVDSTLKIQPAELGDSAMYLCASSADRAPDTQYFGPGTRLTVL.

This clone was seen once. CDR3: CASSDLTSGSGVQYF. The CDR3 DNA reads TGTGCCAGCAGTGACTTGACTAGCGGGAGTGGGGTGCAGTACTTC. The chain is built from TRBV2 and TRBJ2-7, with TRBD2 identical over 12 bases. After removal of 3 bases from V and 9 bases from J, the junction contained 9 bases not matched to a gene. This CDR3 has 15 residues. Looked up from germline, CDR1 is SNHLY and CDR2 is FYNNEI.

The sample holds a few counts of this clone. The chain joins TRBV5-1 to TRBJ1-1; D is unresolved. Germline CDR1 is SGHRS and CDR2 is YFSETQ. V lost 4 bases and J 1 base, leaving 14 bases between the germline ends. The CDR3 extends over 15 amino acids. This CDR3 reads CASSPDPGRNTEAFF. DNA of the CDR3: TGCGCCAGCAGCCCCGATCCGGGGAGGAACACTGAAGCTTTCTTT.

The chain links TRBV6-6 to TRBJ1-3; TRBD1 matches at 7 bases. The CDR3 has 14 residues. J was trimmed by 5 bases and V by 8 bases; bases with no gene match: 9. In germline, CDR1 is MNHNY, CDR2 SVGAGI (reference sequence). The CDR3 reads CASFLGTVRNTIYF. CDR3 bases: TGTGCCAGCTTCCTCGGGACAGTTCGAAACACCATATATTTT.

V gene TRBV2 combines with J gene TRBJ2-1, with D possibly called TRBD1 or TRBD2 (5 bases each). Germline values: CDR1 SNHLY, CDR2 FYNNEI. V gave up 2 bases and J gave up 4 bases, with 18 bases separating them. This CDR3 is built from 17 residues. CDR3 in amino acids: CASSEYRDPRLYNEQFF. DNA for the CDR3: TGTGCCAGCAGTGAATATAGGGACCCCCGCCTATACAATGAGCAGTTCTTC. Complete variable domain (other parts from reference TRBV2 and TRBJ2-1): EPEVTQTPSHQVTQMGQEVILRCVPISNHLYFYWYRQILGQKVEFLVSFYNNEISEKSEIFDDQFSVERPDGSNFTLKIRSTKLEDSAMYFCASSEYRDPRLYNEQFFGPGTRLTVL.

The chain has TRBV5-4 and TRBJ1-5; no definite D call. Germline CDR1 SGHNT, CDR2 YYREEE (reference sequence). The V and J ends lost 4 bases and 2 bases respectively, with 10 bases between them. CDR3 length equals 14 residues. The CDR3 bases are TGTGCCAGCAGCGTGGGCCTAGGCAATCAGCCCCAGCATTTT. Amino acids: CASSVGLGNQPQHF.

The sample holds a few counts of this clone. This sequence joins TRBV6-6 and TRBJ2-7; D call uncertain. CDR3 length: 14 residues. Germline values: CDR1 MNHNY, CDR2 SVGAGI (reference sequence). V was shortened by 0 bases and J by 3 bases, with 9 bases between the two germline ends. The CDR3 DNA reads as TGTGCCAGCAGTTACTCCCTGACAAGCTACGAGCAGTACTTC. It is translated as CASSYSLTSYEQYF.

This clone was counted a few times. This chain joins TRBV5-1 and TRBJ1-3; 8 nucleotides agree with TRBD1. The CDR3 totals 17 residues. The V gene's germline CDR1 is SGHRS and CDR2 YFSETQ. The J segment lost 0 bases and the V segment lost 4 bases, leaving 9 bases of the junction unmatched. In nucleotides, the CDR3 is TGCGCCAGCAGCCGTATGGGACAGGAGAACTCTGGAAACACCATATATTTT. Encoded protein: CASSRMGQENSGNTIYF.